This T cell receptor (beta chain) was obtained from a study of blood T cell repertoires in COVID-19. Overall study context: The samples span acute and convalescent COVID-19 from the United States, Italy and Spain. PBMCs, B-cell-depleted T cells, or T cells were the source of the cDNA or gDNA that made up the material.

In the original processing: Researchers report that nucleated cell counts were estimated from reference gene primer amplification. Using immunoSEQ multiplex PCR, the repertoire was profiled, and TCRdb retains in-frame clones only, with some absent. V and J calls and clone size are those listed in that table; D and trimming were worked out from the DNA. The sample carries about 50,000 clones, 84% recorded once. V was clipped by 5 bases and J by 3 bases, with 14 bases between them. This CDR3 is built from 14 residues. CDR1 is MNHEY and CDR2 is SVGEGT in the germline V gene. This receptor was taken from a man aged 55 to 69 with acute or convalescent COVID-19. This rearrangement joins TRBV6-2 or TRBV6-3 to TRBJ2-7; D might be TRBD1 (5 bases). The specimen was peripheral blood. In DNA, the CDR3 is TGTGCCAGCAGTGCACAGGCGTCAGGCTACGAGCAGTACTTC. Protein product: CASSAQASGYEQYF.